This TCR beta chain was profiled in a study of tumor-infiltrating lymphocytes in primary liver carcinoma. Concerning this clonotype itself: As yet, its antigen is unknown. An end of the junction does not agree with germline; a read error may underlie this.

From around 520 ng of total RNA, TCR beta-specific cDNA was reverse-transcribed using a constant-region primer. Each TCR beta library was derived from three nested multiplex PCR rounds that employed slightly modified ARM-PCR. The study ran its first two PCR rounds for roughly 10 cycles each, using TRBV1-TRBV30 forward primers and a C-beta reverse primer. TCRdb analysed the multiplex PCR reads with MiXCR anew, one entry per CDR3 protein. The data show 250,000 to 400,000 distinct CDR3 sequences, more than 55% seen once. Germline CDR1 and CDR2: SQVTM and ANQGSEA. This CDR3 has 11 residues. Unsorted whole blood supplied the blood RNA, and germline DNA was isolated too. The study enrolled treatment-naive patients with chronic HBV infection. Study-wide results and caveats: In tumor-adjacent and tumor-blood pairs, overlap was lower than in tumor region pairs. Tumors carried a top-250-clone fraction significantly exceeding that of blood (p = 0.039).

The TCR originated in a middle-aged man with primary liver carcinoma and hepatitis B virus infection. V gene TRBV29-1 combines with J gene TRBJ1-4, with a weak D call TRBD1 (5 bases). Sequenced: peripheral blood. The CDR3 loop reads CSVRQREKLSF. The CDR3 nucleotides read TGCAGCGTCCGACAGCGTGAGAAACTGTCTTTT.